This T cell receptor (beta chain) was profiled in a study of cytomegalovirus exposure and HLA in healthy donors. General observations from the study: Among the most significant clusters, several appeared linked to common viral pathogens in a later analysis.

Worth noting for this clone: Its antigen is unidentified.

CDR3 length: 17 amino acids. V dropped 0 bases and J dropped 1 base, with 14 bases sitting between them. CDR1 and CDR2 from the germline V gene are SGHTA and FQGNSA. PCR employed 60 Vbeta and 13 Jbeta primers. The method was immunoSEQ multiplex PCR; TCRdb's version includes in-frame clones alone and lacks a portion of them. The sample holds 150,000 to 200,000 clones. The sample was PBMCs. This clonotype originated in a man younger than 40 in good health and CMV-seronegative. The rearrangement joins TRBV7-2 to TRBJ2-3; TRBD2 might be the D (6 bases). The CDR3 spells CASSLAGAASGTDTQYF. As DNA, the CDR3 is TGTGCCAGCAGCTTAGCGGGCGCGGCTAGCGGCACAGATACGCAGTATTTT. Full variable domain (outside the CDR3, taken from reference TRBV7-2 and TRBJ2-3): GAGVSQSPSNKVTEKGKDVELRCDPISGHTALYWYRQSLGQGLEFLIYFQGNSAPDKSGLPSDRFSAERTGGSVSTLTIQRTQQEDSAVYLCASSLAGAASGTDTQYFGPGTRLTVL.